The 21 T cell receptor beta chains reported below all come from one sample, sequenced in a study of blood T cell repertoires in COVID-19. Assay used: immunoSEQ multiplex PCR; TCRdb lists only in-frame clones, some missing. The sample lists some 230,000 clones; 70% to 90% were seen once. Input material: peripheral blood. The source of these receptors is a woman between 45 and 60 years old with COVID-19, enrolled during active disease.

The gene calls are TRBV10-2 and TRBJ1-4; D gene ambiguous. Germline V CDR1 and CDR2: WSHSY, SAAADI. This CDR3 is built from 12 residues. V was shortened by 10 bases and J by 0 bases, with 6 bases between the two germline ends. CDR3 in DNA: TGCGCCACTTCCGCAACTAATGAAAAACTGTTTTTT. Translating it yields CATSATNEKLFF.

This chain uses TRBV18 with TRBJ1-4, with D unclear. The germline V gene encodes CDR1 KGHSH and CDR2 LQKENI. V lost 6 bases, J lost 0 bases, and 11 bases lay in between. The CDR3 is made up of 15 amino acids. The CDR3 DNA is TGTGCCAGCTCGCCTACGGTTGCAACTAATGAAAAACTGTTTTTT. Protein sequence: CASSPTVATNEKLFF.

The gene calls are TRBV27 and TRBJ1-2, with TRBD1 matching 9 bases. Per germline, CDR1 MNHEY and CDR2 SMNVEV (reference sequence). This CDR3 region has 17 residues. V trimming: 5 bases; J trimming: 1 base; junction bases outside the gene matches: 11. The CDR3 region is CASSPNQGQGLNYGYTF. CDR3 coding DNA: TGTGCCAGCAGTCCAAACCAGGGACAGGGACTTAACTATGGCTACACCTTC.

The V gene is TRBV28, the J gene TRBJ2-4; 8 bases fit TRBD1. V trimming: 6 bases; J trimming: 9 bases; junction bases outside the gene matches: 7. This CDR3 has 13 amino acids. Germline V gives CDR1 MDHEN, CDR2 SYDVKM. CDR3 residues: CASSYRGSSIQYF. In nucleotides, the CDR3 is TGTGCCAGCAGCTACAGGGGGAGTAGCATTCAGTACTTC.

V gene TRBV19 combines with J gene TRBJ2-6; D is perhaps TRBD2 (6 bases). The CDR3 is made up of 18 amino acids. Trimming took off 0 bases at V and 5 bases at J, with 17 bases between the two ends. CDR1 is LNHDA and CDR2 is SQIVND in the germline V gene (reference sequence). The CDR3 sequence: CASSIDRLGGFRANVLTF. Here the CDR3 DNA reads TGTGCCAGTAGTATAGATCGCCTCGGGGGTTTCAGGGCCAACGTCCTGACTTTC.

The rearrangement joins TRBV19 to TRBJ1-3; the match to TRBD1 covers 7 bases. The CDR3 is made up of 17 amino acids. The V gene's germline CDR1 is LNHDA and CDR2 SQIVND (reference sequence). Trimming took 5 bases from V and 5 from J; bases not matched to a gene: 15. The CDR3 bases are TGTGCCAGTAGTCCCCACTCTCGGACAGGCGGAAGAAACACCATATATTTT. Translated: CASSPHSRTGGRNTIYF. Looking up the rest from reference TRBV19 and TRBJ1-3 gives the full variable domain: DGGITQSPKYLFRKEGQNVTLSCEQNLNHDAMYWYRQDPGQGLRLIYYSQIVNDFQKGDIAEGYSVSREKKESFPLTVTSAQKNPTAFYLCASSPHSRTGGRNTIYFGEGSWLTVV.

The chain couples TRBV4-1 to TRBJ1-6, with D unclear. In germline, CDR1 is MGHRA, CDR2 YSYEKL. This CDR3 has 15 amino acids. The V end lost 1 base, the J end lost 9 bases, and 13 bases lay between the germline ends. The CDR3 loop is CASSQGGVLGSPLHF. The CDR3 bases are TGCGCCAGCAGCCAAGGCGGGGTTTTGGGTTCACCCCTCCACTTT.

This chain links TRBV27 with TRBJ1-2; D is unresolved. Trimming removed 0 bases from V and 6 bases from J, with 11 bases in between. The CDR3 contains 14 residues. Germline V gives CDR1 MNHEY, CDR2 SMNVEV (reference sequence). In DNA, the CDR3 is TGTGCCAGCAGTTTATCCACACCCCCCGATGGCTACACCTTC. It codes for CASSLSTPPDGYTF.

The J gene is TRBJ1-5, the V gene TRBV27; TRBD1 matches 10 bases. V dropped 3 bases and J dropped 4; count of bases not matched to a gene: 9. The CDR3 spans 17 residues. Germline lookup yields CDR1 MNHEY and CDR2 SMNVEV (reference sequence). CDR3 in DNA: TGTGCCAGCAGTTTCTCCTACCGGGACAGGGGTAATCAGCCCCAGCATTTT. Translating gives CASSFSYRDRGNQPQHF.

This clone was seen ten or more times. This chain uses TRBV27 with TRBJ2-7; no definite D call. The CDR3 has 14 amino acids. Trimming pared 5 bases from V and 4 bases from J, leaving 15 bases between. Germline CDR1 MNHEY, CDR2 SMNVEV (reference sequence). In nucleotides, the CDR3 is TGTGCCAGCAGTCTAACGCCAAACGCGTACGAGCAGTACGTC. Translation gives CASSLTPNAYEQYV.

J is TRBJ1-1 and V is TRBV18, with D possibly TRBD1 on 5 matching bases. The CDR3 length is 13 residues. Germline assignment: CDR1 KGHSH and CDR2 LQKENI. Trimming removed 6 bases from V and 2 bases from J, with 10 bases in between. This CDR3 is CASSGLSNTEAFF. Written as DNA, the CDR3 is TGTGCCAGCTCGGGACTGTCCAACACTGAAGCTTTCTTT.

The CDR3 DNA sequence: TGTGCCAGCAGTTCACCGAGGACAGCCCATGAAAAACTGTTTTTT. It specifies CASSSPRTAHEKLFF. This chain uses TRBV28 with TRBJ1-4, with a possible D match to TRBD1 (6 bases). CDR1 and CDR2 from the germline V gene are MDHEN and SYDVKM. The CDR3 spans 15 residues. Trimming removed 4 bases at V and 6 bases at J, with 15 bases between.

The chain recombines TRBV6-6 with TRBJ1-1; 7 nucleotides agree with TRBD1. The J segment lost 1 base and the V segment lost 2 bases, leaving 4 bases of the junction unmatched. The CDR3 has 15 amino acids. Per germline, CDR1 MNHNY and CDR2 SVGAGI (reference sequence). CDR3 in amino acids: CASSYTGTANTEAFF. In nucleotides, the CDR3 is TGTGCCAGCAGTTACACTGGGACAGCGAACACTGAAGCTTTCTTT.

The chain recombines TRBV6-5 with TRBJ2-3; 10 nucleotides align to TRBD2. V lost 5 bases, J lost 1 base, and 0 bases stayed unmatched. Germline-derived CDR1 and CDR2 are MNHEY and SVGAGI. The CDR3 has 14 residues. CDR3 residues: CASSLAGGTDTQYF. CDR3 in DNA: TGTGCCAGCAGTCTAGCGGGGGGCACAGATACGCAGTATTTT.

With regard to this clone: Other DNA sequences in this sample translate to the same CDR3. The V call is TRBV20-1, the J call TRBJ1-1; D is unresolved. In germline, CDR1 is DFQATT, CDR2 SNEGSKA (reference sequence). V gave up 4 bases and J gave up 2 bases, with 5 bases separating them. This CDR3 contains 11 residues. The CDR3 sequence is CSAIKNTEAFF. In nucleotides, the CDR3 is TGCAGTGCTATTAAAAACACTGAAGCTTTCTTT.

The CDR3 loop is CASRPAGTESSYTF. DNA of the CDR3: TGTGCCAGCCGACCGGCCGGGACAGAAAGCAGCTACACCTTC. J is TRBJ1-2 and V is TRBV18; TRBD1 matches at 7 bases. This CDR3 has 14 amino acids. Germline values: CDR1 KGHSH, CDR2 LQKENI. The V segment lost 8 bases and the J segment 9 bases; nucleotides outside the gene matches: 15.

The chain joins TRBV3-1 (or the pseudogene TRBV3-2) to TRBJ2-1; D is uncertain. V was shortened by 5 bases and J by 4 bases, with 12 bases between the two germline ends. The length of the CDR3 is 14 residues. Germline-derived CDR1 and CDR2 are LGHDT and YNNKEL (reference sequence). Here the CDR3 reads CASSFTGPYNEQFF. The CDR3 DNA reads TGTGCCAGCAGCTTCACTGGGCCGTACAATGAGCAGTTCTTC.

The genes are TRBV2 and TRBJ2-3; 7 bases align to TRBD2. V lost 8 bases and J lost 2; bases outside the gene matches: 4. CDR3 length: 13 amino acids. CDR1 and CDR2 from the germline V gene are SNHLY and FYNNEI. The CDR3 nucleotides are TGTGCCAGCCGGGAGGACTACACAGATACGCAGTATTTT. Protein: CASREDYTDTQYF. Complete variable domain (other parts from reference TRBV2 and TRBJ2-3): EPEVTQTPSHQVTQMGQEVILRCVPISNHLYFYWYRQILGQKVEFLVSFYNNEISEKSEIFDDQFSVERPDGSNFTLKIRSTKLEDSAMYFCASREDYTDTQYFGPGTRLTVL.

The chain uses TRBV27 and TRBJ2-1, with D maybe TRBD1 (6 bases). Germline CDR1 reads MNHEY; CDR2 reads SMNVEV (reference sequence). The CDR3 is 14 amino acids. V was clipped by 8 bases and J by 2 bases, with 13 bases between them. CDR3 coding DNA: TGTGCCAGCTGCGCCGGGACACCCTACAATGAGCAGTTCTTC. Translation: CASCAGTPYNEQFF.

The V and J genes are TRBV2 and TRBJ1-2; the D is unclear. Trimming cost V 7 bases and J 4 bases, with 10 bases left between them. This CDR3 spans 12 amino acids. Per germline, CDR1 SNHLY and CDR2 FYNNEI. The CDR3 protein is CASTRVGYGYTF. The CDR3 DNA is TGTGCCAGCACGCGGGTTGGCTATGGCTACACCTTC.

The V and J genes are TRBV7-2 and TRBJ2-1; 7 bases match TRBD2. J was trimmed by 0 bases and V by 4 bases; bases with no gene match: 6. Germline V gene data show CDR1 as SGHTA and CDR2 as FQGNSA. The CDR3 runs to 16 residues. The CDR3 sequence is CASSSSGGSSYNEQFF. The CDR3 DNA reads as TGTGCCAGCAGCTCCTCCGGCGGGAGCTCCTACAATGAGCAGTTCTTC.